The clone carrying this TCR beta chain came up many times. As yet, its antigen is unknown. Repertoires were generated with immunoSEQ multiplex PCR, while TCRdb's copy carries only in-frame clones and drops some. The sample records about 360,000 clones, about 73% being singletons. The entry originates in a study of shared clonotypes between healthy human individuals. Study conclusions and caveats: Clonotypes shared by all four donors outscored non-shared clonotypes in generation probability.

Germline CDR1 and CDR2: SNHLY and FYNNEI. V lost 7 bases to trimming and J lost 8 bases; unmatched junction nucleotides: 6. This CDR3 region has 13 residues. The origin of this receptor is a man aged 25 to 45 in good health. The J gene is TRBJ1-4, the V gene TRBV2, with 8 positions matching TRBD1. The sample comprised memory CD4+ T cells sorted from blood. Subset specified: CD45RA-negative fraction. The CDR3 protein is CASKPTGVEKLFF. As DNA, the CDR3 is TGTGCCAGCAAGCCGACAGGGGTCGAAAAACTGTTTTTT.